This paragraph reports one T cell receptor (beta chain). Antigen specificity is unknown. Data came from immunoSEQ multiplex PCR; TCRdb stores just in-frame clones and leaves some out. The sample records 100,000 to 150,000 clones, almost 90% being singletons. This specimen comes from a study of cytomegalovirus exposure and HLA in healthy donors. General study results and limits: For most TCR sequences rarity was the rule, although some public TCRs occurred in many donors. Three chains tied to CMV proved CMV antigen-specific in vitro. Listed as cytomegalovirus-associated were about 160 TCR beta chains. The classifier, whose performance was assessed in both the original and validation cohorts, reportedly diagnosed cytomegalovirus status with high specificity and sensitivity.

The CDR3 sequence is 16 residues long. Trimming pared 0 bases from V and 1 base from J, leaving 12 bases between. In germline, CDR1 is SGHNT, CDR2 YYREEE (reference sequence). The gene calls are TRBV5-4 and TRBJ2-3; D is unresolved. Material: PBMCs. The receptor comes from a young man in good health and CMV-seronegative. This CDR3 is CASSLVPYLGTDTQYF. As DNA, the CDR3 is TGTGCCAGCAGCTTGGTCCCATATCTAGGCACAGATACGCAGTATTTT.